This T cell receptor beta chain was captured by sequencing in a study of blood T cell repertoires in COVID-19. The table lists this clone with a count of one. Here immunoSEQ multiplex PCR was the method, and the copy in TCRdb shows in-frame clones only, minus some. The sample has a few hundred thousand clones; 65% to 90% are singletons. CDR1 ENHRY and CDR2 SYGVKD come from the germline V gene. This CDR3 is built from 16 residues. V shed 0 bases and J 7 bases; nucleotides not matched to a gene: 5. The clonotype was recovered from a woman between 40 and 50 years old with acute COVID-19. Sequencing was done on a sample of PBMCs or T cells enriched from blood (not recorded which). The V call is TRBV10-3, the J call TRBJ2-1; 11 bases are shared with TRBD2. In DNA form, the CDR3 reads TGTGCCATCAGTGAGTCGGAACTAGCGGGAGTTAATGAGCAGTTCTTC. Encoded protein: CAISESELAGVNEQFF.